This T cell receptor beta chain was sequenced for a study of shared clonotypes between healthy human individuals. Notes on the study in general: Clonotypes shared by all four sorted-subset donors had higher generation probabilities than non-shared clonotypes. A handful of donors showed sharing of approximately 4.7% of naive CD4 clonotypes. The study generally estimated greater richness for naive than memory subsets.

The CDR3 sequence is 13 residues long. Germline CDR1 reads SGHNT; CDR2 reads YYREEE (reference sequence). The junction had 1 base not matched to a gene; V was cut back by 4 bases and J by 3 bases. Only in-frame clones appear in the TCRdb table, and some are missing; sequencing was by immunoSEQ multiplex PCR. The sample consists of around 2.5 million clones, 80% to 95% of them appearing once. In regard to this clone: Antigen unknown. Other DNA sequences in this specimen translate into the identical CDR3.

This TCR was sampled from a man between 18 and 35 years old in good health. Some clones in this sample may be carry-over from other donors' samples. The genes are TRBV5-4 and TRBJ1-1; 9 bases map to TRBD1. Sequencing was carried out using naive CD4+ T cells from PBMCs. Documented subset: CD45RA+ positively selected. This chain's CDR3 is CASSRDRDTEAFF. Here the CDR3 DNA reads TGTGCCAGCAGCCGGGACAGGGACACTGAAGCTTTCTTT. The full variable domain, in which reference TRBV5-4 and TRBJ1-1 provide the parts outside the CDR3, is ETGVTQSPTHLIKTRGQQVTLRCSSQSGHNTVSWYQQALGQGPQFIFQYYREEENGRGNFPPRFSGLQFPNYSSELNVNALELDDSALYLCASSRDRDTEAFFGQGTRLTVV.